The 12 T cell receptor beta chains below all came from one sample that was sequenced in a study of blood T cell repertoires in COVID-19. Repertoires were generated with immunoSEQ multiplex PCR, while TCRdb's copy carries only in-frame clones and drops some. Of about 26,000 clones in the sample, approximately 81% were seen once. Sequencing was performed on peripheral blood. Every receptor here comes from a man aged 45-65 years with active or convalescent COVID-19.

The chain carries TRBV2 and TRBJ2-3; TRBD2 might be the D (7 bases). Deletions cut 2 bases from V and 6 bases from J, with 9 bases between. The CDR3 is 13 residues long. Germline lookup yields CDR1 SNHLY and CDR2 FYNNEI. For the CDR3, the DNA is TGTGCCAGCAGTGAATGGGGGGGCGATACGCAGTATTTT. It specifies CASSEWGGDTQYF.

This chain joins TRBV6-1 and TRBJ1-1; D uncertain. CDR3 length: 11 amino acids. The V end was cut by 3 bases, the J end by 8 bases, with 7 bases between. From germline, CDR1 is MNHNS and CDR2 SASEGT. CDR3 bases: TGTGCCAGCAGTGACCACAGCGAAGCTTTCTTT. Encoded protein: CASSDHSEAFF.

V usage is TRBV28 and J usage is TRBJ1-5; 7 bases are shared with TRBD1. This CDR3 is built from 15 residues. CDR1 and CDR2 from the germline V gene are MDHEN and SYDVKM. With 5 bases clipped from V and 0 bases from J, the junction kept 4 bases outside the gene matches. The CDR3 sequence is CASSTGAYSNQPQHF. Written as DNA, the CDR3 is TGTGCCAGCAGTACAGGGGCCTATAGCAATCAGCCCCAGCATTTT.

This clone is a singleton in its sample. This sequence joins TRBV6-5 and TRBJ2-3; D is possibly TRBD1 (6 bases). V dropped 5 bases and J dropped 8 bases, with 14 bases sitting between them. Germline CDR1 and CDR2: MNHEY and SVGAGI. The CDR3 contains 13 residues. This CDR3 is CASSRTGGPTQYF. As DNA, the CDR3 is TGTGCCAGCAGTCGTACTGGGGGCCCTACGCAGTATTTT.

This chain connects TRBV3-1 (or the pseudogene TRBV3-2) to TRBJ1-1, with unresolved D. The CDR3 covers 12 residues. Germline lookup yields CDR1 LGHDT and CDR2 YNNKEL (reference sequence). V was clipped by 4 bases and J by 4 bases, with 7 bases between them. The CDR3 nucleotides read TGTGCCAGCAGCCCCGAGGGCACTGAAGCTTTCTTT. It codes for CASSPEGTEAFF.

This sequence joins TRBV27 and TRBJ1-1; perhaps TRBD1 as D (5 bases). This CDR3 has 13 amino acids. V lost 2 bases, J lost 5 bases, and 9 bases lay in between. The germline V gene has CDR1 MNHEY and CDR2 SMNVEV (reference sequence). The CDR3 is CASSLQGLTEAFF. The DNA for the CDR3 is TGTGCCAGCAGTTTACAGGGACTAACTGAAGCTTTCTTT.

This clone was recorded once. The gene calls are TRBV5-1 and TRBJ2-3; perhaps TRBD2 as D (6 bases). Germline loops: CDR1 SGHRS, CDR2 YFSETQ. The CDR3 totals 14 residues. Trimming removed 5 bases from V and 1 base from J, with 11 bases in between. CDR3 sequence reads: CASREGTRTDTQYF. CDR3 sequence (DNA): TGCGCCAGCAGGGAAGGGACTCGCACAGATACGCAGTATTTT.

The V gene is TRBV6-1, the J gene TRBJ1-3; a possible D gene is TRBD1 (6 bases). The CDR3 is 16 amino acids. Germline V gene lookup returns CDR1 MNHNS and CDR2 SASEGT. The ends were cut back, 1 base at V and 2 bases at J, with 12 bases in the middle. The CDR3 spells CASSEEGGGAGNTIYF. CDR3 sequence (DNA): TGTGCCAGCAGTGAAGAGGGAGGGGGGGCTGGAAACACCATATATTTT.

This chain joins TRBV5-6 and TRBJ2-1, with D perhaps matching TRBD1 (5 bases). The CDR3 extends over 16 amino acids. The germline CDR1 and CDR2 sequences are SGHDT and YYEEEE. V lost 3 bases and J lost 8, with 21 bases in between. The CDR3, as DNA: TGTGCCAGCAGCTATTGGTGGCCAGGGTCGAAGGATGAGCAGTTCTTC. It codes for CASSYWWPGSKDEQFF.

The chain combines TRBV12-3 or TRBV12-4 with TRBJ1-2; D is undetermined. The V and J ends lost 4 bases and 6 bases respectively, with 9 bases between them. This CDR3 is built from 12 residues. CDR3 protein: CASSSDLDGYTF. The CDR3 DNA follows: TGTGCCAGCAGTTCCGACTTGGATGGCTACACCTTC.

The CDR3 nucleotides read TGTGCCAGCAGTTTACCCACTGGGCGGGGGGGCGGAGAGACCCAGTACTTC. This encodes CASSLPTGRGGGETQYF. J is TRBJ2-5 and V is TRBV28; 9 bases are a match to TRBD2. CDR1 MDHEN and CDR2 SYDVKM come from the germline V gene. J was trimmed by 4 bases and V by 2 bases; bases with no gene match: 11. This CDR3 spans 17 amino acids.

In this sample, this clone turned up once. The rearrangement links TRBV5-4 to TRBJ2-5; 7 positions match TRBD2. CDR3 length: 16 amino acids. CDR1 and CDR2 from the germline V gene are SGHNT and YYREEE (reference sequence). J lost 4 bases, V lost 4 bases, and 13 bases had no gene match. The chain's CDR3 is CASSEGERGRGETQYF. DNA for the CDR3: TGTGCCAGCAGCGAGGGAGAGCGGGGAAGGGGAGAGACCCAGTACTTC.